This T cell receptor beta chain was retrieved from a study of T cells in Graves' hyperthyroidism and ophthalmopathy (dated by TCRdb to between 2018 and 2020). With respect to the entire study: Peripheral blood samples were taken at initial diagnosis, before any treatment was given. Whether ophthalmopathy could be predicted prospectively was tested in an independent validation cohort made up of approximately 19 hyperthyroidism patients plus 17 patients who later progressed to ophthalmopathy. TCR Vbeta CDR3 sequencing of approximately 140 peripheral blood samples (approximately 44 ophthalmopathy, 75 to 85 hyperthyroidism and approximately 17 progressor patients) is reported in the paper. Thyroid tissue and blood T-cell repertoires from several Graves' hyperthyroidism patients were also compared in the study. To identify distinguishing TCR V-J signatures, a discovery cohort of 100 patients was used, comprising 43 with Graves' ophthalmopathy and approximately 57 with stable Graves' hyperthyroidism. For training and testing, the roughly 93 patients in the discovery cohort were randomly divided in a 7:3 ratio. After sampling, hyperthyroidism patients received methimazole starting at 30 mg daily, and ophthalmopathy patients received high-dose intravenous methylprednisolone.

The CDR1 and CDR2 encoded by the germline V gene are SGDLS and YYNGEE. The CDR3 numbers 12 residues from cysteine through phenylalanine. Solely the CDR3 DNA is kept, with 36 bases framed from the first base. The paper's findings and limits, for the study overall: During validation, the model predicted progression to ophthalmopathy a median of approximately 7 months ahead of onset, with approximately 70% sensitivity and under 85% specificity. Sample size was not statistically predetermined, and investigators were not blinded to group allocation. Blood samples also contained most of the expanded thyroid clonotypes (frequency above 0.001), which suggests that blood repertoires may reflect thyroid immune responses. A model built on a 13 V-J signature distinguished ophthalmopathy from stable hyperthyroidism, reaching around 90% sensitivity and about 81% specificity in cross-validation and 80%/75% in testing.

The TCR beta CDR3 regions were amplified from RNA transcripts. The first round of RT-PCR for the TCR CDR3 was performed with the HTBI primer set and the Qiagen OneStep RT-PCR kit. A second multiplex PCR round built the libraries, followed by size selection and purification. The libraries were sequenced on an Illumina HiSeq2000 using paired-end 100 bp reads. As for the authors' bioinformatics: SOAPnuke was used to process the raw data, with reads discarded if the reads contained adapters or uncalled bases, had a mean Phred below 15, or lacked an exact constant-primer or identifier match. High-quality paired reads were merged using COPE v1.2.5, and each unique nucleotide sequence was defined as a clonotype. MiTCR v1.1 was used to align the clonotypes against IMGT TRBV, TRBD and TRBJ reference segments. The analysis was restricted to V-J combinations with a frequency above 0.0001, which together covered 99.2% of the repertoires. The TCS score was defined as the ratio of F50 (clonal expansion) to E x V (chaos), calculated using BLOSUM62-based TCRdist between CDR3 peptides within each V-J. Welch's t-statistics and random forest reduced several hundred V-J features to 13, which were used in a naive Bayes classifier (R e1071). Clones were called with MiXCR by TCRdb after fastp trimmed the public reads at Q25, and only in-frame beta chains were retained. Rows merge per CDR3 protein into single entries with the most common DNA and genes. The V and J calls come from TCRdb's annotation, not from the publication. The sample data list about 180,000 distinct CDR3 sequences, and just under 9.5% of these were observed just once. Together, the top ten hold approximately 20% of the sample.

Hyperthyroidism patients were newly diagnosed, had a disease duration of under 2 months, and were aged 18 to 65 years. Exclusion was applied to patients with uncontrolled infections, other autoimmune diseases, pregnancy or lactation. Diagnoses were established on the basis of clinical symptoms, serum thyroxine and TRAb, thyroid ultrasound, and orbital computed tomography. For progressor patients, blood was drawn at the first diagnosis of hyperthyroidism, before any ophthalmopathy symptoms had appeared. PBMCs were separated from 7.5 to 10 ml of fresh peripheral blood using Ficoll-Paque density gradient centrifugation. Progressor patients were initially diagnosed with Graves' hyperthyroidism and developed ophthalmopathy during follow-up. Trizol reagent was used to extract total RNA, and RNA quality was then checked on an Agilent 2100 Bioanalyzer. Of note for this clonotype: Its antigen remains undetermined. One end of the junction varies from germline; a read error may be responsible.

The chain was built from TRBV9 and TRBJ1-1; matching of 5 bases hints at TRBD1 as the D gene. The specimen sequenced was blood. The receptor comes from a woman between 18 and 30 years old with Graves' hyperthyroidism that later progressed to Graves' ophthalmopathy. The sequenced DNA is TGTGCCAGCAGCGCCTCCGGGGCTGAAACTTTCTTT. It encodes CASSASGAETFF.